Detailed here is one T cell receptor (beta chain). TRB amplification used roughly 250 ng of peripheral blood genomic DNA. These data are taken from a study of T cell clusters in autoimmune cytopenias. TRB rearrangements were amplified by touch-down multiplex PCR with mixed TRB-A/B primers. TCRdb reprocessed the multiplex PCR reads and stores each CDR3 protein as one record, lacking DNA. The table gives roughly 6,900 distinct CDR3 sequences; the top ten clones make up less than 20% of it. The germline CDR1 and CDR2 sequences are LNHDA and SQIVND (reference sequence). The CDR3 is 15 residues long. Separately, the same data were catalogued under a study of T cell repertoires in aging, cancer and after chemotherapy. As reported in that work: Healthy donor repertoires were recorded over several months to years and showed clear clonal overlap.

The clonotype was recovered from a human donor in good health. The chain combines TRBV19 with TRBJ1-5; with no DNA, the TCRdb D assignment of TRBD1 cannot be verified. Sequencing input: peripheral blood. The CDR3 is CASRDLQGLNQPQHF.